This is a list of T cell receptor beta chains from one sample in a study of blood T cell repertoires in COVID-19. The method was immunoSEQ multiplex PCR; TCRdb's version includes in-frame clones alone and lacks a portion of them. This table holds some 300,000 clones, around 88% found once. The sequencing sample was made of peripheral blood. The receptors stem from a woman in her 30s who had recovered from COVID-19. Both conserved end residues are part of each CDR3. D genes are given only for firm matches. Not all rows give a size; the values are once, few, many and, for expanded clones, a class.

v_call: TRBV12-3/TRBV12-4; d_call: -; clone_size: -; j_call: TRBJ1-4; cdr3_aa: CASNHGSEKLFF; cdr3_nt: TGTGCCAGCAACCATGGTAGTGAAAAACTGTTTTTT
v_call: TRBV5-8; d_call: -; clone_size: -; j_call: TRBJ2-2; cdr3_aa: CASSRRETGELFF; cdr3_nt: TGTGCCAGCAGCCGCAGGGAAACCGGGGAGCTGTTTTTT
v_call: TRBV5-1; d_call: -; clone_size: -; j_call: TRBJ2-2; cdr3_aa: CASYQLNTGELFF; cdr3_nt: TGCGCCAGCTACCAACTAAACACCGGGGAGCTGTTTTTT
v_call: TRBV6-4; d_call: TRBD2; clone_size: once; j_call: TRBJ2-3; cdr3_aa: CASSAGGSTDTQYF; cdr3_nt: TGTGCCAGCAGTGCCGGGGGGAGCACAGATACGCAGTATTTT
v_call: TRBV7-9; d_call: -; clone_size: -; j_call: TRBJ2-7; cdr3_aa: CASSSSSNEQYF; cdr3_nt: TGTGCCAGCAGCTCCTCCTCTAACGAGCAGTACTTC
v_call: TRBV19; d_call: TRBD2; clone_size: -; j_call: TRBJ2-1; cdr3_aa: CASSRDPGTSGGANEQFF; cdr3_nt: TGTGCCAGTAGTCGGGATCCGGGGACTAGCGGGGGGGCCAATGAGCAGTTCTTC
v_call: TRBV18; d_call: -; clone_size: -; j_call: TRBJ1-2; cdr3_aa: CASSQIQGTEDGYTF; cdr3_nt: TGTGCCAGCTCACAAATACAGGGCACAGAGGATGGCTACACCTTC
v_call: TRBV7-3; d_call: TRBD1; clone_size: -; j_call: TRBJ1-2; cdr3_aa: CASSFGGQGAQGIGYTF; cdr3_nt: TGTGCCAGCAGCTTCGGAGGACAGGGGGCGCAAGGGATAGGCTACACCTTC
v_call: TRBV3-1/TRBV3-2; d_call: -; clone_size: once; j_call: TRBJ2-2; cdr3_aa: CASSQRSNTGELFF; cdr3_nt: TGTGCCAGCAGCCAACGGTCGAACACCGGGGAGCTGTTTTTT
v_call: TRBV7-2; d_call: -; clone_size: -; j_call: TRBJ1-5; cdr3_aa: CASSFYRGQPQHF; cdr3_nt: TGTGCCAGCAGTTTTTACCGGGGGCAGCCCCAGCATTTT
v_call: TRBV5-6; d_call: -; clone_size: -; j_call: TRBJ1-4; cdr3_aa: CASSLGFGAGEKLFF; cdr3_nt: TGTGCCAGCAGCTTGGGATTCGGCGCGGGGGAAAAACTGTTTTTT
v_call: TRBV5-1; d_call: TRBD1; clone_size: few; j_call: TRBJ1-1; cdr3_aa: CASRYTGVAFF; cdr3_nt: TGCGCCAGCAGATATACAGGGGTAGCTTTCTTT
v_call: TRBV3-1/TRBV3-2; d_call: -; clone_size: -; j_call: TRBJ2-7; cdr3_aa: CASSRRSSYEQYF; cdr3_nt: TGTGCCAGCAGTCGACGGAGCTCCTACGAGCAGTACTTC
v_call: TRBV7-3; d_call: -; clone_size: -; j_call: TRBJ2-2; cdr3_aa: CASSATRVMNTGELFF; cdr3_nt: TGTGCCAGCAGCGCCACCAGGGTTATGAACACCGGGGAGCTGTTTTTT
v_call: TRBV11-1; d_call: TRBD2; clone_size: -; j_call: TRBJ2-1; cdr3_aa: CASSLAGLANEQFF; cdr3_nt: TGTGCCAGCAGCTTAGCCGGACTAGCGAATGAGCAGTTCTTC
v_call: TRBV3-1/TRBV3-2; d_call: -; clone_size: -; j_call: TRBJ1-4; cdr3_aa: CASSQATGEKLFF; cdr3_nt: TGTGCCAGCAGCCAAGCGACGGGGGAAAAACTGTTTTTT
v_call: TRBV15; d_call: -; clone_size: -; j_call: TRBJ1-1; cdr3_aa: CATSREVTGSLAGTEAFF; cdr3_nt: TGTGCCACCAGCAGAGAGGTTACAGGGTCGTTAGCGGGTACTGAAGCTTTCTTT
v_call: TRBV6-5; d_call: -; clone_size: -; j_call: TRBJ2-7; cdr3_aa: CASRHGGVSYEQYF; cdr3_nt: TGTGCCAGCAGACATGGAGGGGTCTCCTACGAGCAGTACTTC
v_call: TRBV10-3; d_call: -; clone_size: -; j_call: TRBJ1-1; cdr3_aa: CAISGEGRTEAFF; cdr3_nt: TGTGCCATCAGTGGGGAGGGGAGGACTGAAGCTTTCTTT
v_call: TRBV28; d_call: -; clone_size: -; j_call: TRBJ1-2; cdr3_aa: CASSGGILPVGYTF; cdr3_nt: TGTGCCAGCAGTGGGGGGATTCTCCCGGTTGGCTACACCTTC
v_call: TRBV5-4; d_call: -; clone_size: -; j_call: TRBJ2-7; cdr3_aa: CASSLGDYEQYF; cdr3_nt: TGTGCCAGCAGCCTGGGAGACTACGAGCAGTACTTC
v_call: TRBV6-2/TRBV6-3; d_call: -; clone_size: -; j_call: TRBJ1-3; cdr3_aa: CASSRFGNTIYF; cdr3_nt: TGTGCCAGCAGTCGGTTCGGGAACACCATATATTTT
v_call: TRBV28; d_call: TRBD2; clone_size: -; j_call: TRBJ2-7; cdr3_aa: CASSLALAGWYF; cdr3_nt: TGTGCCAGCAGTTTAGCGCTAGCGGGGTGGTACTTC
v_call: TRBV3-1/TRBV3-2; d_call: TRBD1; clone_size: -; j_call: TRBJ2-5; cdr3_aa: CASSQDPPQGAGETQYF; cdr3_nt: TGTGCCAGCAGCCAAGATCCCCCGCAGGGGGCTGGGGAGACCCAGTACTTC
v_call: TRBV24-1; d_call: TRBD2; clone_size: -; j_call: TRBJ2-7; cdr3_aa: CATSDLIPLGGLEKGEQYF; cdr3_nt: TGTGCCACCAGTGATTTAATCCCCCTGGGAGGGCTTGAGAAGGGCGAGCAGTACTTC
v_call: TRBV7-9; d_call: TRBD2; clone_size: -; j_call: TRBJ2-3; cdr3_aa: CASSPLGAGGLLRTDTQYF; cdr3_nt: TGTGCCAGCAGCCCGTTAGGGGCGGGGGGACTACTTCGCACAGATACGCAGTATTTT
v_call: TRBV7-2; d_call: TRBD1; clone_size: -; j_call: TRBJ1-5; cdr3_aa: CASSLGTGGYQPQHF; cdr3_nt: TGTGCCAGCAGCTTAGGGACAGGGGGCTATCAGCCCCAGCATTTT
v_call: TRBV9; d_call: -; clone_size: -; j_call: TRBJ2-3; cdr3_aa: CASSVDVASGTDTQYF; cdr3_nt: TGTGCCAGCAGCGTAGATGTGGCTAGCGGCACAGATACGCAGTATTTT
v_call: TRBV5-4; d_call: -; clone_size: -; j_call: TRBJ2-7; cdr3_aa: CASSRGGFEQYF; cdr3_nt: TGTGCCAGCAGCCGTGGAGGGTTCGAGCAGTACTTC
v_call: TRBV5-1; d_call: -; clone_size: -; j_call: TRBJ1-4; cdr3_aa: CASSFGFGTRSNEKLFF; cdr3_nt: TGCGCCAGCAGTTTCGGTTTTGGGACAAGGAGTAATGAAAAACTGTTTTTT
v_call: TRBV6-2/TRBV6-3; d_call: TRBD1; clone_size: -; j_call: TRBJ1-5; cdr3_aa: CASSSIVDRLNQPQHF; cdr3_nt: TGTGCCAGCAGTTCCATCGTGGACAGGCTTAATCAGCCCCAGCATTTT
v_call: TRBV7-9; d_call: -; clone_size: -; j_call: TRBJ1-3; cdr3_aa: CASSLQGSGNTIYF; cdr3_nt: TGTGCCAGCAGCTTACAGGGCAGTGGAAACACCATATATTTT
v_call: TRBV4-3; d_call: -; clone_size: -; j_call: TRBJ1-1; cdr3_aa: CASSQDLTVNTEAFF; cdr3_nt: TGCGCCAGCAGCCAAGATCTTACGGTGAACACTGAAGCTTTCTTT
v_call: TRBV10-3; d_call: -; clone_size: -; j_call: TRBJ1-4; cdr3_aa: CAISGADEKLFF; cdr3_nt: TGTGCCATCTCAGGGGCTGATGAAAAACTGTTTTTT
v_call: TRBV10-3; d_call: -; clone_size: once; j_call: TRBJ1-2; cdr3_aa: CAIGTEGSNYGYTF; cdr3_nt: TGTGCCATCGGGACGGAGGGATCTAACTATGGCTACACCTTC
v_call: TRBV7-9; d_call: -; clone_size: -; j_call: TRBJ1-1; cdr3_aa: CASSLQSNTEAFF; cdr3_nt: TGTGCCAGCAGCTTACAAAGCAACACTGAAGCTTTCTTT
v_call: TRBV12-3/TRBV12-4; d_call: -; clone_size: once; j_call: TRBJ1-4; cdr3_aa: CASRLGLTEKLFF; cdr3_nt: TGTGCCAGCAGGTTGGGCCTTACTGAAAAACTGTTTTTT
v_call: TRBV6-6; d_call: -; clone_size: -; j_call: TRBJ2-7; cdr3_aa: CASRDRLGSHEQYF; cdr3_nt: TGTGCCAGCAGGGACCGACTAGGGTCCCACGAGCAGTACTTC
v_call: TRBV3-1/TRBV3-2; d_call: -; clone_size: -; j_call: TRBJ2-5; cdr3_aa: CASSRREETQYF; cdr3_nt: TGTGCCAGCAGCCGTCGGGAAGAGACCCAGTACTTC
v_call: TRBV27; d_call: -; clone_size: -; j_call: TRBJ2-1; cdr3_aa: CASSIPGLLNEQFF; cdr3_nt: TGTGCCAGCAGTATCCCGGGACTTTTAAATGAGCAGTTCTTC
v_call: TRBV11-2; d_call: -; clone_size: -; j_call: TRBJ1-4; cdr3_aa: CASSPRQDLVNEKLFF; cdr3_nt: TGTGCCAGCAGCCCCCGACAGGATCTCGTAAATGAAAAACTGTTTTTT
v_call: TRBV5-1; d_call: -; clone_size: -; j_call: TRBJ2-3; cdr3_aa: CASSLGSATGSESQYF; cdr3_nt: TGCGCCAGCAGCTTGGGGTCCGCGACAGGCTCAGAGTCGCAGTATTTT
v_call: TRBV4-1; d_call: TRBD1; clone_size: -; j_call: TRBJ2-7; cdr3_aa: CASSQEESLGGQGSWEQYF; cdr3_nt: TGCGCCAGCAGCCAAGAGGAGAGCTTGGGAGGACAGGGATCGTGGGAGCAGTACTTC
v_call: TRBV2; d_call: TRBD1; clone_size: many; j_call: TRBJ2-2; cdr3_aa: CASSFRGLSTGELFF; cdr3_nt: TGTGCCAGCAGTTTCAGGGGGCTCAGCACCGGGGAGCTGTTTTTT
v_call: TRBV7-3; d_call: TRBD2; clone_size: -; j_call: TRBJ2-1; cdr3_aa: CASSLFSGGDNEQFF; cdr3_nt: TGTGCCAGCAGCTTATTTAGCGGGGGGGACAATGAGCAGTTCTTC
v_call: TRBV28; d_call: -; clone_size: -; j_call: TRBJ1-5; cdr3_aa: CASSPAGGKGQPQHF; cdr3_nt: TGTGCCAGCAGCCCCGCGGGGGGAAAAGGTCAGCCCCAGCATTTT
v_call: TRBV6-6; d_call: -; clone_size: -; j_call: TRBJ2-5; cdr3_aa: CASTGRETQYF; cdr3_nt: TGTGCCAGCACGGGGAGGGAGACCCAGTACTTC
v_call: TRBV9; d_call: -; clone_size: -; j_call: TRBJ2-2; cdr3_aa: CASSVGSAGELFF; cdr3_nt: TGTGCCAGCAGCGTAGGTAGCGCCGGGGAGCTGTTTTTT